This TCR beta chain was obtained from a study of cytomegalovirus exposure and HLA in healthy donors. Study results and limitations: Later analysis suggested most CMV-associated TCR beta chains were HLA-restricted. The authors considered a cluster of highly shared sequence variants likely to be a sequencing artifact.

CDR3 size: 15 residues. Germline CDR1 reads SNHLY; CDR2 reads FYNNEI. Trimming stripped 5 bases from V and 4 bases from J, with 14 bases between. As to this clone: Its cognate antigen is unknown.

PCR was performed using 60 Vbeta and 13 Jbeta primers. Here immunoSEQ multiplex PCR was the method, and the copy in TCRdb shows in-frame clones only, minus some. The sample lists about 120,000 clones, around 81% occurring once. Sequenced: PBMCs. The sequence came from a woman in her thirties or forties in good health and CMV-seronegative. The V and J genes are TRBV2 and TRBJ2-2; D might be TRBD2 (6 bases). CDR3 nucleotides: TGTGCCAGCAGTTTGGGACTGCTGGCCACCGGGGAGCTGTTTTTT. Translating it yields CASSLGLLATGELFF.